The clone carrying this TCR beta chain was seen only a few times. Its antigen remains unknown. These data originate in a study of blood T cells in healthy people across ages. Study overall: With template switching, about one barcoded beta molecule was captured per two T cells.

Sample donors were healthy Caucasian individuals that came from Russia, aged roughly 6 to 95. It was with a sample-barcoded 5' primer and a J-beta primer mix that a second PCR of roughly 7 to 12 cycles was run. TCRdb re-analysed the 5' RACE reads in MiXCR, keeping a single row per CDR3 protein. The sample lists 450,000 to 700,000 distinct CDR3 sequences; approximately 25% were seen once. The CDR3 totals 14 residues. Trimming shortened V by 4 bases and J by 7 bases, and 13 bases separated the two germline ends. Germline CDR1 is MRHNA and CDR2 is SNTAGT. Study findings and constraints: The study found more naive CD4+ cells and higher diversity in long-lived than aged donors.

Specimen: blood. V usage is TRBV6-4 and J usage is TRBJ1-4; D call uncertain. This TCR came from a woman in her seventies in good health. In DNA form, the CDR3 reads TGTGCCAGCAGTGCCAGTTGGCCTCCTGAAAAACTGTTTTTT. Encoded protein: CASSASWPPEKLFF.